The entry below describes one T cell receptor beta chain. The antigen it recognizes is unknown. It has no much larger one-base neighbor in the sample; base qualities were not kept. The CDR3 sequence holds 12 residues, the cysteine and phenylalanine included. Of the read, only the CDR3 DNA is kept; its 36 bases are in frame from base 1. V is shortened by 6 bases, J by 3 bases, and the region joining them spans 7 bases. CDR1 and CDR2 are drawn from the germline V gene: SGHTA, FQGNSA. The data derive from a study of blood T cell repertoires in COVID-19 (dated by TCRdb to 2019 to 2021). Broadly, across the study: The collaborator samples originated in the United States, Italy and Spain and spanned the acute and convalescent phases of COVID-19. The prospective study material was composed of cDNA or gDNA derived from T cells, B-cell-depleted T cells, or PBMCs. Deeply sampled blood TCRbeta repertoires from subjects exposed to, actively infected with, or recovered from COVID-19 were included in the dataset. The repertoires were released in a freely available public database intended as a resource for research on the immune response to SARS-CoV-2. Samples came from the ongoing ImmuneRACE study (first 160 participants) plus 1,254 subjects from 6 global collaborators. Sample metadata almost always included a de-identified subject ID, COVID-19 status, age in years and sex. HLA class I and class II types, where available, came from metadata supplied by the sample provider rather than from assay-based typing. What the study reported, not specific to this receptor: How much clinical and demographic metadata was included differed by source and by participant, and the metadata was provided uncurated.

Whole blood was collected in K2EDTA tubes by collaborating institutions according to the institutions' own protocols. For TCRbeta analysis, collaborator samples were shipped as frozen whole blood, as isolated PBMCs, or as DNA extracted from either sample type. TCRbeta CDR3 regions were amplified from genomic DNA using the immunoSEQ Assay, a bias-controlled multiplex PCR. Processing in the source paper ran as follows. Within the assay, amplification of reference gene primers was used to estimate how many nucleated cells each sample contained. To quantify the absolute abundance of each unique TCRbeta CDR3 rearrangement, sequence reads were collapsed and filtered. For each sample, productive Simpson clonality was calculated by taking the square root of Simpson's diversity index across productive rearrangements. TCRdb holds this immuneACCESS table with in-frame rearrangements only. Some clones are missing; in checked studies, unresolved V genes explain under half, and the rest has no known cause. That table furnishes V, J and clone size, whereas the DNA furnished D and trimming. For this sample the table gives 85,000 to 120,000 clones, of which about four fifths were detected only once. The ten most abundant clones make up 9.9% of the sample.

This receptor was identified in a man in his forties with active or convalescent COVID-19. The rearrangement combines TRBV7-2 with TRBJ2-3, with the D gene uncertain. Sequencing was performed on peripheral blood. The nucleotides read TGTGCCAGCAGAATCACTACAGATACGCAGTATTTT. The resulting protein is CASRITTDTQYF.